The source of this TCR beta chain is a study of T cell changes during pregnancy in multiple sclerosis. CDR3 length: 16 residues. From germline, CDR1 is LGHNA and CDR2 YNFKEQ. Germline trimming cut 3 bases from V and 4 bases from J; bases unmatched to any gene: 7. Using immunoSEQ multiplex PCR, the repertoire was profiled, and TCRdb retains in-frame clones only, with some absent. The sample consists of 35,000 to 45,000 clones, around 93% of them appearing once. The clonotype was recovered from a female donor with multiple sclerosis, enrolled in a pregnancy study. The specimen was CD4+ T cells from peripheral blood mononuclear cells, collected in the first trimester of pregnancy. The chain uses TRBV4-2 and TRBJ1-5; TRBD1 agrees at 9 bases. The CDR3 protein is CASSQGPGQGNQPQHF. For the CDR3, the DNA is TGTGCCAGCAGCCAGGGGCCGGGACAGGGTAATCAGCCCCAGCATTTT.